Described below is a single T cell receptor (beta chain) sequence and its context. The data derive from a study of blood T cell repertoires in COVID-19. Per the germline V gene, CDR1 is MNHEY and CDR2 is SVGAGI. Trimming removed 7 bases from V and 3 bases from J; junction bases left unmatched: 12. CDR3 size: 15 residues. As processed by the authors: The assay estimated nucleated cells by amplifying reference gene primers. Generated by immunoSEQ multiplex PCR, the TCRdb table keeps only in-frame clones and is missing some. That table supplies the V and J calls and clone size; D and trimming were determined from the DNA. The data show tens of thousands of clones, more than 75% seen once.

This sequence joins TRBV6-5 and TRBJ2-7; the match to TRBD2 covers 7 bases. The TCR originated in a human donor in a cohort sampled during active COVID-19. Sequencing was performed on peripheral blood. CDR3 protein: CASTRMLAVVYEQYF. CDR3 bases: TGTGCCAGCACCAGAATGCTAGCGGTAGTCTACGAGCAGTACTTC.